The clone carrying this T cell receptor beta chain was detected a few times. Its antigen is unknown. This sample is part of a study of blood T cells in healthy people across ages. Together with a sample-barcoded 5' primer, a J-beta primer mix was included in a second PCR lasting roughly 6 to 12 cycles. From the 5' RACE reads, TCRdb called clonotypes with MiXCR, one entry per CDR3 protein. The sample consists of about 1.8 million distinct CDR3 sequences, 49% of them appearing once. Study-level points and caveats: There was a strong correlation between TCR beta diversity and naive T cell percentage.

The CDR3 covers 12 residues. Germline V lookup: CDR1 DFQATT, CDR2 SNEGSKA (reference sequence). J is TRBJ2-4 and V is TRBV20-1; D unresolved. The DNA end is more similar to TRBJ2-7, so the J call may be wrong. The origin of this receptor is a woman in her thirties or forties in good health. The sequencing input was blood. The chain's CDR3 is CSARAPGYEQYF. CDR3 in DNA: TGCAGTGCTAGAGCCCCCGGTTACGAGCAGTACTTC.